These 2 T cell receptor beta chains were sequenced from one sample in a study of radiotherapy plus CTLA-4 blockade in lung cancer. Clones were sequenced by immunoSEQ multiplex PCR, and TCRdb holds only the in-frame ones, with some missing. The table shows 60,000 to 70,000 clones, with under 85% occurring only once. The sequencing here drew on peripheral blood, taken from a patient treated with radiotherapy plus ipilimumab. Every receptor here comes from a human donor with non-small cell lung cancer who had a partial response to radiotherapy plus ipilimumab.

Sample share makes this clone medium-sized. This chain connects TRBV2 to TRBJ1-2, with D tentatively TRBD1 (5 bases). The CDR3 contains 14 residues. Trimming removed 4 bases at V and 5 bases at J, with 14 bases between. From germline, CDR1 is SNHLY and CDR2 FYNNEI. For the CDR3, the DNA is TGTGCCAGCAGTGTTCAGGGCCACACATATGGCTACACCTTC. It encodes CASSVQGHTYGYTF.

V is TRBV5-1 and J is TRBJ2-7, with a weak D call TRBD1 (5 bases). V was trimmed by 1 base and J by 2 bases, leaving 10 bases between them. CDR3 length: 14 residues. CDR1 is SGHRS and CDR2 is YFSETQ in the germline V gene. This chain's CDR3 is CASSLIGATYEQYF. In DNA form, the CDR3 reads TGCGCCAGCAGCTTGATAGGGGCTACCTACGAGCAGTACTTC.